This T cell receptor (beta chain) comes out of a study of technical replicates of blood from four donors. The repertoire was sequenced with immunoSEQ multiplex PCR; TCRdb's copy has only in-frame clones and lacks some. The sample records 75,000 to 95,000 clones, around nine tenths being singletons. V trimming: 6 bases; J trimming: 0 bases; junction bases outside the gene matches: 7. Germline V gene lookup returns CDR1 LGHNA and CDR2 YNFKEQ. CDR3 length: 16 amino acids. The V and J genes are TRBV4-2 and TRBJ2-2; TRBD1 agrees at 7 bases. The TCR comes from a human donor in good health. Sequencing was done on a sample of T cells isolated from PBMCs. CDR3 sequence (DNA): TGTGCCAGCAGGATCAGGGACAGCCCGAACACCGGGGAGCTGTTTTTT. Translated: CASRIRDSPNTGELFF.